Listed below are T cell receptor beta chains from one sample, sequenced in a study of blood T cell repertoires in COVID-19. Sequencing used immunoSEQ multiplex PCR; TCRdb keeps in-frame clones, though not all of them. The top ten hold approximately 6.2% of the sample, which has 200,000 to 250,000 clones, 85% to 90% seen once. The sequencing sample was made of peripheral blood. These receptors were obtained from a man aged 55 to 70 who had recovered from COVID-19. Both conserved end residues are part of each CDR3. The order of the fields is D gene, V gene, J gene, CDR3 DNA, CDR3 protein. The D gene is left open where the match is weak.

>NA|TRBV7-8|TRBJ2-7
TGTGCCAGCAGTCGCAGGGACTCACTTTACGAGCAGTACTTC
CASSRRDSLYEQYF
>TRBD2|TRBV4-1|TRBJ2-7
TGCGCCAGCACCCCTGCACTAGCGGGATATCACGAGCAGTACTTC
CASTPALAGYHEQYF
>NA|TRBV2|TRBJ2-2
TGTGCCAGCAGAGATCGGGTGTCCGCGAACACCGGGGAGCTGTTTTTT
CASRDRVSANTGELFF
>NA|TRBV9|TRBJ1-2
TGTGCCAGCAGCGACAGGGTTGACGGTGGCTACACCTTC
CASSDRVDGGYTF
>TRBD1|TRBV5-6|TRBJ1-3
TGTGCCAGCAGCTGGGGACAGGGGGAGTACGGAAACACCATATATTTT
CASSWGQGEYGNTIYF
>NA|TRBV14|TRBJ1-5
TGTGCCAGCAGCCTAATGGGCCGCAATCAGCCCCAGCATTTT
CASSLMGRNQPQHF
>TRBD1|TRBV5-1|TRBJ2-7
TGCGCCAGCGGCCGGGACAGGATTTCCTACGAGCAGTACTTC
CASGRDRISYEQYF
>NA|TRBV19|TRBJ1-1
TGTGCCAGTAGTATAGACCGGGGCACTGAAGCTTTCTTT
CASSIDRGTEAFF
>TRBD1|TRBV24-1|TRBJ1-2
TGTGCCACCAGTGAGCCCCGACAGGGAGTGGGAGGCTACACCTTC
CATSEPRQGVGGYTF
>NA|TRBV11-2|TRBJ2-1
TGTGCCAGCAGCTCCATTAGCGGCTACAATGAGCAGTTCTTC
CASSSISGYNEQFF
>TRBD1|TRBV6-2/TRBV6-3|TRBJ1-5
TGTGCCAGCAGTTCCTATGGACAGGGGACATATCAGCCCCAGCATTTT
CASSSYGQGTYQPQHF
>TRBD2|TRBV11-3|TRBJ2-3
TGTGCCAGCAGCCCTACTAGCGGGGTTACAGATACGCAGTATTTT
CASSPTSGVTDTQYF
>NA|TRBV19|TRBJ1-3
TGTGCCAGTAGTATCGGAACAGCCTACTCTGGAAACACCATATATTTT
CASSIGTAYSGNTIYF
>TRBD1|TRBV24-1|TRBJ2-5
TGTGCCACCAGTGACCCTGGGACAGGCCAAGAGACCCAGTACTTC
CATSDPGTGQETQYF
>TRBD2|TRBV9|TRBJ2-2
TGTGCCAGCAGCCCCGGGGGGGGAACCGGGGAGCTGTTTTTT
CASSPGGGTGELFF
>TRBD2|TRBV11-3|TRBJ2-3
TGTGCCAGCAGTCTAGCGGGGGGGCCGGGAGATACGCAGTATTTT
CASSLAGGPGDTQYF
>NA|TRBV4-3|TRBJ2-1
TGCGCCAGCGCCTCGGGGGAATTCTACAATGAGCAGTTCTTC
CASASGEFYNEQFF